This passage covers 3 T cell receptor beta chains from one sample sequenced in a study of blood T cell repertoires in COVID-19. Data came from immunoSEQ multiplex PCR; TCRdb stores just in-frame clones and leaves some out. The sample consists of roughly 220,000 clones, approximately 80% of them appearing once. Specimen: PBMCs or T cells enriched from blood (not recorded which). The receptors shown here come from a man aged 30 to 45 with acute COVID-19.

The V gene is TRBV6-1, the J gene TRBJ1-2, with TRBD1 identical over 7 bases. This CDR3 comprises 17 residues. Trimming took 0 bases from V and 1 from J; bases not matched to a gene: 8. Germline CDR1 reads MNHNS; CDR2 reads SASEGT. The CDR3: CASSEAPRQGNNYGYTF. CDR3 DNA sequence: TGTGCCAGCAGTGAAGCACCCAGACAGGGCAATAACTATGGCTACACCTTC.

In this sample, this clone turned up a few times. The V and J genes are TRBV19 and TRBJ1-1, with TRBD1 matching over 7 bases. The V gene end was trimmed by 3 bases and the J gene end by 4 bases; junction bases not matched to a gene: 8. Per germline, CDR1 LNHDA and CDR2 SQIVND (reference sequence). The CDR3 is 15 amino acids. The DNA of the CDR3 is TGTGCCAGTAGTATGGCAGGGGGAGGTGGCACTGAAGCTTTCTTT. As protein: CASSMAGGGGTEAFF.

The CDR3 loop is CASTTEWGEGTEAFF. Here the CDR3 DNA reads TGTGCCAGCACCACCGAATGGGGAGAGGGCACTGAAGCTTTCTTT. The genes are TRBV6-5 and TRBJ1-1; D is ambiguous. The CDR3 spans 15 residues. V lost 7 bases and J 4 bases, leaving 19 bases between the germline ends. Germline V gives CDR1 MNHEY, CDR2 SVGAGI.